Listed here are 10 T cell receptor beta chains from one sample, sequenced in a study of technical replicates of blood from a handful of donors (TCRdb year 2017). The library was made by the immunoSEQ multiplex PCR assay. TCRdb mirrors the immuneACCESS table, restricted to in-frame sequences. Some clones are absent from its copies; in checked studies, under half trace to an unresolved V gene, and the reason for the others is unknown. The sample records 65,000 to 85,000 clones, more than 95% of which are singletons. Around 0.15% of the sample goes to the ten largest clones. Sequenced sample: T cells isolated from PBMCs. All receptors derive from a human donor in good health.

The genes are TRBV6-6 and TRBJ1-1; TRBD1 matches at 7 bases. With V trimmed by 6 bases and J by 7 bases, 5 bases remained unmatched. The CDR3 contains 12 residues. Germline V gives CDR1 MNHNY, CDR2 SVGAGI (reference sequence). The CDR3 DNA is TGTGCCAGCAGCCGCGGGACAGATGAAGCTTTCTTT. It specifies CASSRGTDEAFF.

This chain uses TRBV19 with TRBJ1-6; 7 bases line up with TRBD1. Per germline, CDR1 LNHDA and CDR2 SQIVND (reference sequence). With 8 bases clipped from V and 7 bases from J, the junction kept 5 bases outside the gene matches. This CDR3 is built from 13 residues. DNA of the CDR3: TGTGCCAGTTCAAAGACAGGGAATTCACCCCTCCACTTT. Translating gives CASSKTGNSPLHF.

CDR3 loop: CASNPTDSNQPQHF. The CDR3 nucleotides read TGTGCCAGCAACCCGACAGATAGCAATCAGCCCCAGCATTTT. The J gene is TRBJ1-5, the V gene TRBV28, with D perhaps TRBD1 (5 bases). Germline CDR1 is MDHEN and CDR2 is SYDVKM. Trimming cost V 7 bases and J 0 bases, with 10 bases left between them. The CDR3 loop spans 14 amino acids. The full variable domain, in which reference TRBV28 and TRBJ1-5 provide the parts outside the CDR3, is DVKVTQSSRYLVKRTGEKVFLECVQDMDHENMFWYRQDPGLGLRLIYFSYDVKMKEKGDIPEGYSVSREKKERFSLILESASTNQTSMYLCASNPTDSNQPQHFGDGTRLSIL.

The rearrangement uses TRBV6-5 and TRBJ2-7; D is unresolved. Per the germline V gene, CDR1 is MNHEY and CDR2 is SVGAGI. Trimming removed 0 bases from V and 0 bases from J, with 6 bases in between. The CDR3 has 14 residues. The CDR3 loop reads CASSYSSYSYEQYF. Written as DNA, the CDR3 is TGTGCCAGCAGTTACTCGTCTTACTCCTACGAGCAGTACTTC.

This clone was observed a single time. The V gene is TRBV28, the J gene TRBJ2-7; D might be TRBD1 (6 bases). Trimming removed 7 bases at V and 6 bases at J, with 19 bases between. Germline-derived CDR1 and CDR2 are MDHEN and SYDVKM. The CDR3 extends over 14 amino acids. CDR3 nucleotide sequence: TGTGCCAGCACACCTCGGGGACAACCCTTCGAGCAGTACTTC. It yields the protein CASTPRGQPFEQYF. Full variable domain (rest looked up from reference TRBV28 and TRBJ2-7): DVKVTQSSRYLVKRTGEKVFLECVQDMDHENMFWYRQDPGLGLRLIYFSYDVKMKEKGDIPEGYSVSREKKERFSLILESASTNQTSMYLCASTPRGQPFEQYFGPGTRLTVT.

The J gene is TRBJ2-2, the V gene TRBV27; 7 bases align to TRBD2. The CDR3 is 15 amino acids. Germline assignment: CDR1 MNHEY and CDR2 SMNVEV (reference sequence). J gave up 6 bases and V 6 bases, and 10 bases lay outside the gene matches. DNA for the CDR3: TGTGCCAGCAGGCCTCGACTAGCTAGCTCCGGGGAGCTGTTTTTT. This codes for CASRPRLASSGELFF.

The chain joins TRBV14 to TRBJ2-7, with a possible D match to TRBD1 (6 bases). Trimming stripped 1 base from V and 1 base from J, with 11 bases between. The CDR3 consists of 15 residues. Germline V lookup: CDR1 SGHDN, CDR2 FVKESK. The CDR3 here is CASSQVFGQSYEQYF. The CDR3 DNA sequence: TGTGCCAGCAGCCAAGTATTCGGACAGTCCTACGAGCAGTACTTC.

The chain has TRBV11-2 and TRBJ2-7; 10 bases line up with TRBD1. Germline CDR1 SGHAT, CDR2 FQNNGV. The CDR3 length is 17 residues. The trim removed 5 bases at V and 3 bases at J, leaving 13 bases unmatched. The CDR3 here is CASSADPGTGAYYEQYF. CDR3 DNA sequence: TGTGCCAGCAGCGCCGACCCCGGGACAGGGGCTTACTACGAGCAGTACTTC.

In DNA, the CDR3 is TGTGCCAGCAGTTCCCGGGAGGGCCATGGTGATGAGCAGTTCTTC. Its protein product is CASSSREGHGDEQFF. V is TRBV6-5 and J is TRBJ2-1; 8 nucleotides agree with TRBD2. CDR1 is MNHEY and CDR2 is SVGAGI in the germline V gene. V dropped 4 bases and J dropped 8; count of bases not matched to a gene: 10. The CDR3 is 15 amino acids.

The chain is built from TRBV11-1 and TRBJ1-1; the D gene is possibly TRBD1 (5 bases). Trimming stripped 1 base from V and 4 bases from J, with 10 bases between. CDR1 and CDR2 (germline): SGHAT, FQDESV (reference sequence). The CDR3 length is 14 residues. The CDR3 loop is CASSLGEGSTEAFF. CDR3 nucleotides: TGTGCCAGCAGCTTAGGGGAGGGGAGCACTGAAGCTTTCTTT.